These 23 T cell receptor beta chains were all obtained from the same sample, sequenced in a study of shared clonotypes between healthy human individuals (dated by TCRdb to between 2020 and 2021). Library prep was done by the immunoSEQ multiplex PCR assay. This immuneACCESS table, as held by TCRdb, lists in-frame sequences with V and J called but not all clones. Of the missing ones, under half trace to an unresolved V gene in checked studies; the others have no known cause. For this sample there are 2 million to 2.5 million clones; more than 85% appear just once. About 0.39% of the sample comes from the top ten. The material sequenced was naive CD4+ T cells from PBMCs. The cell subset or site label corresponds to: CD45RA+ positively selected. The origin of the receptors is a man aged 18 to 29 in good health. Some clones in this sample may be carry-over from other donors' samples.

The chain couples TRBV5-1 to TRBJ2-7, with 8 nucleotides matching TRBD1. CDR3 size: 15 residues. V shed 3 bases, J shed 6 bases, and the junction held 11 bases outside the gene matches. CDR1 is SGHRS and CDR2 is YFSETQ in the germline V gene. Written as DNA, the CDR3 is TGCGCCAGCAGCTCGGGACAGGAAGGGTACTCCGAGCAGTACTTC. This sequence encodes CASSSGQEGYSEQYF. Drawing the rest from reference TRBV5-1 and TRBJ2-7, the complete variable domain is KAGVTQTPRYLIKTRGQQVTLSCSPISGHRSVSWYQQTPGQGLQFLFEYFSETQRNKGNFPGRFSGRQFSNSRSEMNVSTLELGDSALYLCASSSGQEGYSEQYFGPGTRLTVT.

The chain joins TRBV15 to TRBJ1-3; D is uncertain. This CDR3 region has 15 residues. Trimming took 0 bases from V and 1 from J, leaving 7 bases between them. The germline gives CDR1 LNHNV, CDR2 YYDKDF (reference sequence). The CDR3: CATSREKTSGNTIYF. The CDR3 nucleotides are TGTGCCACCAGCAGAGAGAAGACGTCTGGAAACACCATATATTTT. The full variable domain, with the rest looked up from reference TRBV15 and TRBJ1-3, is DAMVIQNPRYQVTQFGKPVTLSCSQTLNHNVMYWYQQKSSQAPKLLFHYYDKDFNNEADTPDNFQSRRPNTSFCFLDIRSPGLGDTAMYLCATSREKTSGNTIYFGEGSWLTVV.

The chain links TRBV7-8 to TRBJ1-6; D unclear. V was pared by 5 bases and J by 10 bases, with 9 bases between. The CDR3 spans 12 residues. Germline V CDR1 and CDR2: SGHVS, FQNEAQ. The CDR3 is CASSPLGSPLHF. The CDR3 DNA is TGTGCCAGCAGCCCACTGGGCTCACCCCTCCACTTT.

The CDR3 sequence is CASSEEGASGNTIYF. In nucleotides, the CDR3 is TGTGCCAGCAGTGAAGAAGGAGCCTCTGGAAACACCATATATTTT. The V gene is TRBV2, the J gene TRBJ1-3; no firm D call. This CDR3 contains 15 residues. Germline CDR1 reads SNHLY; CDR2 reads FYNNEI. V was clipped by 1 base and J by 0 bases, with 7 bases between them.

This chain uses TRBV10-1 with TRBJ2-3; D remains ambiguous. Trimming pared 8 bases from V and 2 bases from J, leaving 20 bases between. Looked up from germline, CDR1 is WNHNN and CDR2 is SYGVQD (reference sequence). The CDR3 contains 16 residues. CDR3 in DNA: TGCGCCAGCGCGAGCACCCGAGGACGGATCACAGATACGCAGTATTTT. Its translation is CASASTRGRITDTQYF.

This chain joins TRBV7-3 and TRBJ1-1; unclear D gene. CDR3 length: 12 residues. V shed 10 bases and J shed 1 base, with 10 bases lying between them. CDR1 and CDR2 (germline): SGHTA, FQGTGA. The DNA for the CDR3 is TGTGCCATCCAGGCGCCGAACACTGAAGCTTTCTTT. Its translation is CAIQAPNTEAFF.

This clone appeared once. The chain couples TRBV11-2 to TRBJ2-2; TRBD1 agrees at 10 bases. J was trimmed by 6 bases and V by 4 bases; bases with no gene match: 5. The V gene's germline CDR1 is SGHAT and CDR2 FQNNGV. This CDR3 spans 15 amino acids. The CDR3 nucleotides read TGTGCCAGCAGCTCACGGACAGGGGGTTCCGGGGAGCTGTTTTTT. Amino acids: CASSSRTGGSGELFF.

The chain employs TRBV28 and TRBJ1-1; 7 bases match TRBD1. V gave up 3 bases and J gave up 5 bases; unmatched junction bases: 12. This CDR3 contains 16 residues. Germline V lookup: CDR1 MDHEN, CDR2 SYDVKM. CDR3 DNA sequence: TGTGCCAGCAGTTTTGGTGGAGGGGGCCCGGGGACTGAAGCTTTCTTT. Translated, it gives CASSFGGGGPGTEAFF.

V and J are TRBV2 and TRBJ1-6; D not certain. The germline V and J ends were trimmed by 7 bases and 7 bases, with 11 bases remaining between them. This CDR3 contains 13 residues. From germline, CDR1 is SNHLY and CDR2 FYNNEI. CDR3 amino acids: CASKNPGNSPLHF. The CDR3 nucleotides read TGTGCCAGCAAGAATCCTGGAAATTCACCCCTCCACTTT.

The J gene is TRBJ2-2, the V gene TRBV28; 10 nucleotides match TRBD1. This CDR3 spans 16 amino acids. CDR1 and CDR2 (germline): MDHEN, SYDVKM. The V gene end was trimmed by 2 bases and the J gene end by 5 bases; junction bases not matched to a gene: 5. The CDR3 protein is CASSLIRGQGTGELFF. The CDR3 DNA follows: TGTGCCAGCAGTTTAATTCGGGGACAGGGGACCGGGGAGCTGTTTTTT.

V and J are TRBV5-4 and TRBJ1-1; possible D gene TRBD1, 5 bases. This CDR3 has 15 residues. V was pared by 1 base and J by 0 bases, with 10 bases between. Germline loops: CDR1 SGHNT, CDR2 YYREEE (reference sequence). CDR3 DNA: TGTGCCAGCAGCTTGAGCAACAGGCTGAACACTGAAGCTTTCTTT. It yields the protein CASSLSNRLNTEAFF.

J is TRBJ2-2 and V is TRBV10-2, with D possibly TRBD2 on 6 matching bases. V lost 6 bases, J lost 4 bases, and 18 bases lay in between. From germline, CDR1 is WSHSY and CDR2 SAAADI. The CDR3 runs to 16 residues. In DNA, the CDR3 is TGCGCCAGCAGAGGGCGGGATCGTACGGGCACCGGGGAGCTGTTTTTT. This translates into CASRGRDRTGTGELFF.

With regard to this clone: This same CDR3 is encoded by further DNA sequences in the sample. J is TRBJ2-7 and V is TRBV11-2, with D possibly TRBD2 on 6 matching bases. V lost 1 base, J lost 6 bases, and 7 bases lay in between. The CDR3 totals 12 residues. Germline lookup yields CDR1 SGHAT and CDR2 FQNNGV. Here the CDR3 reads CASSLGGVEQYF. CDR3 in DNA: TGTGCCAGCAGCTTAGGGGGGGTCGAGCAGTACTTC.

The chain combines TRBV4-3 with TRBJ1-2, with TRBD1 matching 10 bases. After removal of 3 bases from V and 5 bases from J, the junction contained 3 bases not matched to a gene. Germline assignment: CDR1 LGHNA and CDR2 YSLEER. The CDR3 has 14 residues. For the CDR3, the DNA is TGCGCCAGCAGCCATGAGGGACAGGGGTATGGCTACACCTTC. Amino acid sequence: CASSHEGQGYGYTF.

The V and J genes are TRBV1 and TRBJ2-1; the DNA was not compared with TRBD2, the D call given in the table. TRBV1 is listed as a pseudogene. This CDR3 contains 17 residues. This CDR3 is CTSSQDFSGRLVNEQFF. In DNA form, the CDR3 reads TGCACCAGCAGCCAAGATTTCTCGGGTAGGCTAGTCAATGAGCAGTTCTTC.

CDR3: CASSLGLAVAPYNEQFF. The CDR3 DNA sequence: TGCGCCAGCAGCTTGGGGCTAGCGGTGGCCCCCTACAATGAGCAGTTCTTC. The J gene is TRBJ2-1, the V gene TRBV5-1, with 7 positions matching TRBD2. V lost 0 bases, J lost 2 bases, and 8 bases stayed unmatched. The CDR3 runs 17 residues. The germline V gene has CDR1 SGHRS and CDR2 YFSETQ. Full variable domain (remainder filled in from reference TRBV5-1 and TRBJ2-1): KAGVTQTPRYLIKTRGQQVTLSCSPISGHRSVSWYQQTPGQGLQFLFEYFSETQRNKGNFPGRFSGRQFSNSRSEMNVSTLELGDSALYLCASSLGLAVAPYNEQFFGPGTRLTVL.

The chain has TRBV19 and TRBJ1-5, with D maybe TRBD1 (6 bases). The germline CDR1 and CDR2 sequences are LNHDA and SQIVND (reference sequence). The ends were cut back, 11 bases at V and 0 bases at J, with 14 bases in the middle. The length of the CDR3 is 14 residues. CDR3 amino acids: CAVKPGHSNQPQHF. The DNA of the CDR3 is TGTGCCGTAAAACCGGGACATAGCAATCAGCCCCAGCATTTT.

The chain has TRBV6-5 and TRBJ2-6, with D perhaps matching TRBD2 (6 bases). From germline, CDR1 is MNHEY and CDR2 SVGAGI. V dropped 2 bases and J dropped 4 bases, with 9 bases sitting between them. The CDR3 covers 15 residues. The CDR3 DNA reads TGTGCCAGCAGTTACGCGGGGTTAGGGGCCAACGTCCTGACTTTC. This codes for CASSYAGLGANVLTF.

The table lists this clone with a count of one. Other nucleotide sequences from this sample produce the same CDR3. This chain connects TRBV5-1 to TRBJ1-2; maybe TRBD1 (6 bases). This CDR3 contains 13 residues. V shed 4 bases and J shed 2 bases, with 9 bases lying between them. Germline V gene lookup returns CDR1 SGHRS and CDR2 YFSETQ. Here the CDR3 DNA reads TGCGCCAGCAGCCTCCAGGGGAACTATGGCTACACCTTC. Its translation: CASSLQGNYGYTF.

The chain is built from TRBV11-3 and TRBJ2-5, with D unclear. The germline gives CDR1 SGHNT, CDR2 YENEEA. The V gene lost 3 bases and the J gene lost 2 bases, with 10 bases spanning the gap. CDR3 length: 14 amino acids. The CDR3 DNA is TGTGCCAGCAGCTTTCTAGGAGTTCAAGAGACCCAGTACTTC. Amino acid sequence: CASSFLGVQETQYF.

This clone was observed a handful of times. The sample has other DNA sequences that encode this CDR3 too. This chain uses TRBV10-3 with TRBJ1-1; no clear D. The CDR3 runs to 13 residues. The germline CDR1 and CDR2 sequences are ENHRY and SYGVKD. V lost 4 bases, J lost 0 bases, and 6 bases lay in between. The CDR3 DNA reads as TGTGCCATCAGTGGAGGAGTGAACACTGAAGCTTTCTTT. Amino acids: CAISGGVNTEAFF.

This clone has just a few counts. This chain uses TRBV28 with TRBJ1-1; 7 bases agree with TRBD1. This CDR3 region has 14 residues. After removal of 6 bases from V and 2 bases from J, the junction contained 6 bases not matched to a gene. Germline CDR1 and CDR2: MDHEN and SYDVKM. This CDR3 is CASRQGQLNTEAFF. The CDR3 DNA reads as TGTGCCAGCAGGCAGGGACAGCTAAACACTGAAGCTTTCTTT.

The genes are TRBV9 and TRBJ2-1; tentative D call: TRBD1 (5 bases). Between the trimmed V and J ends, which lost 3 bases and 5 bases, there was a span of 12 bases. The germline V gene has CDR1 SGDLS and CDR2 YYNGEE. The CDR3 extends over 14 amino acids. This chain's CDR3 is CASSGQTGDNEQFF. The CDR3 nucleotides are TGTGCCAGCAGCGGACAGACTGGAGACAATGAGCAGTTCTTC.